This T cell receptor beta chain was recorded in a study of cytomegalovirus exposure and HLA in healthy donors. To note about this clone: Antigen unknown.

The PCR made use of 60 Vbeta and 13 Jbeta primers. Measured with immunoSEQ multiplex PCR; TCRdb has only the in-frame clones, and not every one. Its table lists 100,000 to 150,000 clones. Notes on the study in general: Published work reported that the classifier diagnosed cytomegalovirus status with high specificity and sensitivity.

The CDR3 runs to 15 residues. V was cut by 0 bases and J by 11 bases, with 20 bases left in between. Germline CDR1 is SGHRS and CDR2 is YFSETQ. This clonotype originated in a man under 40 in good health and CMV-seronegative. Sequenced: PBMCs. The chain links TRBV5-1 to TRBJ1-1; D might be TRBD1 (6 bases). As DNA, the CDR3 is TGCGCCAGCAGCTTGGGAGCCGCCGACAGGCCACACGCTTTCTTT. It is translated as CASSLGAADRPHAFF.